The 15 T cell receptor beta chains below come from one sample, sequenced in a study of blood T cell repertoires in COVID-19. TCRdb's table, derived via immunoSEQ multiplex PCR, lists solely in-frame clones and lacks some. The sample yields roughly 100,000 clones, about 90% seen once. The sequenced sample was peripheral blood. Receptors were obtained from a human donor in a cohort sampled during active COVID-19.

This chain links TRBV30 with TRBJ1-3; D may be TRBD1 (6 bases). The CDR3 length is 14 residues. CDR1 is GTSNPN and CDR2 is SVGIG in the germline V gene (reference sequence). The ends were cut back, 5 bases at V and 0 bases at J, with 11 bases in the middle. CDR3 in DNA: TGTGCCTGGGACCCAGGGGTCTCTGGAAACACCATATATTTT. It encodes CAWDPGVSGNTIYF.

Worth noting for this clone: At one boundary the junction diverges from the germline segment, which might be a read error. The V call is TRBV6-5, the J call TRBJ1-2; 9 bases map to TRBD1. The germline gives CDR1 MNHEY, CDR2 SVGAGI. The CDR3 length is 13 residues. The CDR3 DNA sequence: TGTGCCAGCAGTGACTCCGGGACAGGGGGCTACACCTTC. Translating gives CASSDSGTGGYTF.

This chain joins TRBV19 and TRBJ2-1; D is unclear. CDR3 length equals 12 residues. Between the trimmed V and J ends, which lost 2 bases and 7 bases, there was a span of 6 bases. The germline gives CDR1 LNHDA, CDR2 SQIVND (reference sequence). CDR3 amino acids: CASSITRNEQFF. CDR3 bases: TGTGCCAGTAGTATAACCAGAAATGAGCAGTTCTTC.

The chain carries TRBV3-1 (or the pseudogene TRBV3-2) and TRBJ2-7; 8 bases agree with TRBD2. In germline, CDR1 is LGHDT, CDR2 YNNKEL (reference sequence). This CDR3 is built from 17 residues. After removal of 2 bases from V and 5 bases from J, the junction contained 14 bases not matched to a gene. The CDR3 bases are TGTGCCAGCAGCCAACTTTACCTAGCGGGCGATCACCACGAGCAGTACTTC. Residues: CASSQLYLAGDHHEQYF.

J is TRBJ2-7 and V is TRBV7-8, with 9 nucleotides matching TRBD1. In germline, CDR1 is SGHVS, CDR2 FQNEAQ. V lost 1 base and J lost 4; bases outside the gene matches: 5. CDR3 length: 15 residues. The CDR3, as DNA: TGTGCCAGCAGCTTAGGTCGGGGACAGGGTTACGAGCAGTACTTC. Protein: CASSLGRGQGYEQYF.

This clone was counted between two and nine times. This chain links TRBV28 with TRBJ1-5; a weak D match, TRBD1 (5 bases). The germline V gene has CDR1 MDHEN and CDR2 SYDVKM. The CDR3 has 18 amino acids. V was shortened by 4 bases and J by 0 bases, with 19 bases between the two germline ends. In DNA form, the CDR3 reads TGTGCCAGCAGTTCTCCAGGGTCGGGCGCTTATAGCAATCAGCCCCAGCATTTT. It is translated as CASSSPGSGAYSNQPQHF.

The CDR3, as DNA: TGTGCCAGCAGTTATTCGAGTACTAAGCAGGGCCTCCATAATTCACCCCTCCACTTT. As protein: CASSYSSTKQGLHNSPLHF. The chain uses TRBV6-9 and TRBJ1-6; D is possibly TRBD1 (5 bases). V lost 0 bases and J lost 5, with 20 bases in between. The CDR3 is 19 amino acids. The germline V gene has CDR1 MNHGY and CDR2 SVAAGI.

The V gene is TRBV5-1, the J gene TRBJ2-1, with 7 bases lining up with TRBD1. Germline V lookup: CDR1 SGHRS, CDR2 YFSETQ. This CDR3 has 14 residues. The junction had 6 bases not matched to a gene; V was cut back by 3 bases and J by 6 bases. The CDR3 here is CASSSGTDPNEQFF. CDR3 bases: TGCGCCAGCAGCTCCGGGACAGACCCCAATGAGCAGTTCTTC.

The genes are TRBV2 and TRBJ2-1, with 10 bases lining up with TRBD2. CDR3 length equals 15 residues. Per the germline V gene, CDR1 is SNHLY and CDR2 is FYNNEI. V was pared by 5 bases and J by 3 bases, with 4 bases of the junction left unmatched. CDR3 loop: CASSQRTSGYNEQFF. The CDR3 DNA is TGTGCCAGCAGTCAACGGACTAGCGGCTACAATGAGCAGTTCTTC. The full variable domain, its missing parts supplied by reference TRBV2 and TRBJ2-1, is EPEVTQTPSHQVTQMGQEVILRCVPISNHLYFYWYRQILGQKVEFLVSFYNNEISEKSEIFDDQFSVERPDGSNFTLKIRSTKLEDSAMYFCASSQRTSGYNEQFFGPGTRLTVL.

V and J are TRBV29-1 and TRBJ1-2, with D perhaps matching TRBD1 (5 bases). The CDR3 loop spans 13 amino acids. V gave up 6 bases and J gave up 4 bases, with 15 bases separating them. Germline assignment: CDR1 SQVTM and CDR2 ANQGSEA. The CDR3 region is CSVQSGLSYGYTF. The CDR3 coding sequence is TGCAGCGTCCAATCGGGACTCAGCTATGGCTACACCTTC.

This clone was picked up one time. The CDR3 nucleotides are TGTGCCAGCAGGCGACAGGGGGCCTCCTACAATGAGCAGTTCTTC. Translating it yields CASRRQGASYNEQFF. The chain recombines TRBV6-4 with TRBJ2-1, with 10 bases identical to TRBD1. Germline V gives CDR1 MRHNA, CDR2 SNTAGT. V was clipped by 6 bases and J by 0 bases; unmatched bases: 2. The CDR3 covers 15 residues.

This clone was seen only once. The rearrangement links TRBV9 to TRBJ2-1; D not certain. Trimming took off 0 bases at V and 4 bases at J, with 11 bases between the two ends. The CDR3 sequence is 15 residues long. Germline loops: CDR1 SGDLS, CDR2 YYNGEE. The CDR3 coding sequence is TGTGCCAGCAGCGTAGCTTCAGACGGGTACAATGAGCAGTTCTTC. It yields the protein CASSVASDGYNEQFF.

The chain combines TRBV11-1 with TRBJ1-2, with 8 bases that match TRBD1. Germline V CDR1 and CDR2: SGHAT, FQDESV (reference sequence). The junction had 6 bases not matched to a gene; V was cut back by 4 bases and J by 5 bases. This CDR3 region has 14 residues. The CDR3 DNA reads TGTGCCAGCAGCTCAGACAGGGGAAATTATGGCTACACCTTC. Protein: CASSSDRGNYGYTF.

The CDR3 region is CASSESLRDYYNEQFF. The CDR3 coding sequence is TGTGCCAGCAGTGAATCTCTCCGGGACTACTACAATGAGCAGTTCTTC. The J gene is TRBJ2-1, the V gene TRBV25-1; 7 positions match TRBD2. Germline trimming cut 1 base from V and 3 bases from J; bases unmatched to any gene: 6. The CDR3 contains 16 residues. Germline CDR1 MGHDK, CDR2 SYGVNS.

The V and J genes are TRBV24-1 and TRBJ1-2, with D tentatively TRBD1 (5 bases). From germline, CDR1 is KGHDR and CDR2 SFDVKD. Between the trimmed V and J ends, which lost 9 bases and 8 bases, there was a span of 12 bases. The CDR3 length is 11 residues. DNA of the CDR3: TGTGCCACCTCTAAGGGGTTCGGCTACACCTTC. Its protein is CATSKGFGYTF.